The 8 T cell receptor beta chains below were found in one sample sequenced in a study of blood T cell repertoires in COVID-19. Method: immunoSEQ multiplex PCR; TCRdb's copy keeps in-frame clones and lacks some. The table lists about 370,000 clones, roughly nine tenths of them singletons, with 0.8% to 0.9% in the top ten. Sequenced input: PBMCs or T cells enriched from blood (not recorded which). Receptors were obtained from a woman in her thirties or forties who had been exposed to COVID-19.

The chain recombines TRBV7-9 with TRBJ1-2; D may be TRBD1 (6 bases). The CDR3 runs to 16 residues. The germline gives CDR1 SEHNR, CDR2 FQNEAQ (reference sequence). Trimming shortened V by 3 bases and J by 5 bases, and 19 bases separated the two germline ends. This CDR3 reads CASSLGTPSRTYGYTF. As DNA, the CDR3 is TGTGCCAGCAGCTTGGGGACACCCAGCCGAACGTATGGCTACACCTTC. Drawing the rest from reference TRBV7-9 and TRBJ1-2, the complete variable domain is DTGVSQNPRHKITKRGQNVTFRCDPISEHNRLYWYRQTLGQGPEFLTYFQNEAQLEKSRLLSDRFSAERPKGSFSTLEIQRTEQGDSAMYLCASSLGTPSRTYGYTFGSGTRLTVV.

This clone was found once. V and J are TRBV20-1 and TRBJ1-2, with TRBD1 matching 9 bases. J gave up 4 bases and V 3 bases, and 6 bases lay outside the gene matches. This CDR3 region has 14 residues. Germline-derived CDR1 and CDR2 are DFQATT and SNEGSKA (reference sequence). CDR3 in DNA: TGCAGTGCTAGTCACAGGGGGCGGGTCTATGGCTACACCTTC. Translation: CSASHRGRVYGYTF.

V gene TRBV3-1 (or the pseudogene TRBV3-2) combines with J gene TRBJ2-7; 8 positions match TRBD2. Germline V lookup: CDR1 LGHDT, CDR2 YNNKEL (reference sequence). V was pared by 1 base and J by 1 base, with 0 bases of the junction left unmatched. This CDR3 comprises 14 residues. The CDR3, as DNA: TGTGCCAGCAGCCAAGCGGGAGGGTCCTACGAGCAGTACTTC. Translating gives CASSQAGGSYEQYF.

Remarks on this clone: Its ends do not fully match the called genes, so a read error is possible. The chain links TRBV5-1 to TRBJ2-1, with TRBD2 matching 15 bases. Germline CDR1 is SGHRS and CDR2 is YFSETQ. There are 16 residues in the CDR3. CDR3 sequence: CASSNGLAGGHKEQFF. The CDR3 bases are TGCGCCAGCAGCAATGGACTAGCGGGGGGGCACAAGGAGCAGTTCTTC.

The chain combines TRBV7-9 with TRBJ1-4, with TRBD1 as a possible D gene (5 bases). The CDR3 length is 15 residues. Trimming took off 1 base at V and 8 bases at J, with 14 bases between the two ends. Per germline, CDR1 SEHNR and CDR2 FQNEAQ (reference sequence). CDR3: CASSLGEGPREKLFF. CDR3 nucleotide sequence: TGTGCCAGCAGCTTAGGGGAGGGGCCTCGGGAAAAACTGTTTTTT.

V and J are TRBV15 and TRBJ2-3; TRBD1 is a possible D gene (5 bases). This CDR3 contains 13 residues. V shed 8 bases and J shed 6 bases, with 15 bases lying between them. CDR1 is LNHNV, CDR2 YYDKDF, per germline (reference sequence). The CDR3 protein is CATGQRQTDTQYF. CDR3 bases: TGTGCCACCGGTCAGCGACAGACCGATACGCAGTATTTT.

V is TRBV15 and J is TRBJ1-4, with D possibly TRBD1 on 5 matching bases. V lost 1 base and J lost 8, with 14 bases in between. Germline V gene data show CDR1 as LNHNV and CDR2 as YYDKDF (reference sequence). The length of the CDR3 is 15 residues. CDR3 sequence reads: CATSRVRTGLEKLFF. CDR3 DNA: TGTGCCACCAGCAGAGTGAGAACGGGACTCGAAAAACTGTTTTTT.

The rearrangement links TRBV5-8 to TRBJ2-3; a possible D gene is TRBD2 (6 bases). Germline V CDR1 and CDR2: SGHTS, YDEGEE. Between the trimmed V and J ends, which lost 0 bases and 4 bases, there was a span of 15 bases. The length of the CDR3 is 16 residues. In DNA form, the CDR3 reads TGTGCCAGCAGCTTGGCAGTGGCGGGGAGCGCAGATACGCAGTATTTT. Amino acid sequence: CASSLAVAGSADTQYF. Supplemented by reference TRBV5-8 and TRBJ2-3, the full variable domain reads EAGVTQSPTHLIKTRGQQATLRCSPISGHTSVYWYQQALGLGLQFLLWYDEGEERNRGNFPPRFSGRQFPNYSSELNVNALELEDSALYLCASSLAVAGSADTQYFGPGTRLTVL.